Presented here are 16 T cell receptor beta chains from one specimen sequenced in a study of tumor-infiltrating lymphocytes in primary liver carcinoma. In addition to blood RNA drawn from unsorted whole blood, germline DNA was extracted. The authors made TCR beta cDNA from 450 to 600 ng total RNA with a constant-region primer. Libraries of TCR beta came from three nested multiplex PCR rounds with slightly modified ARM-PCR. Both of the initial two PCR rounds ran for roughly 10 cycles and employed TRBV1-TRBV30 forward primers alongside a C-beta reverse primer. One entry per CDR3 protein, called by TCRdb with MiXCR from the multiplex PCR reads. The table includes around 330,000 distinct CDR3 sequences, around three fifths detected once. The sequenced sample was peripheral blood. These receptors were taken from a woman aged 25 to 45 with primary liver carcinoma and hepatitis B virus infection.

This clonotype was counted once. The missing conserved phenylalanine or tryptophan at the end of this CDR3 makes a read error likely. The chain uses TRBV6-1 and TRBJ1-1; a weak D match, TRBD1 (6 bases). The CDR3 has 14 residues. Trimming cost V 0 bases and J 5 bases, with 10 bases left between them. CDR1 and CDR2 from the germline V gene are MNHNS and SASEGT. Here the CDR3 reads CASSEAQGMTEAFI. CDR3 DNA sequence: TGTGCCAGCAGTGAAGCTCAGGGGATGACTGAAGCTTTCATT.

About this clonotype itself: Possible read error: a much larger clone is one base away. The gene calls are TRBV6-1 and TRBJ1-1; D might be TRBD1 (6 bases). This CDR3 region has 13 residues. The ends were cut back, 7 bases at V and 1 base at J, with 10 bases in the middle. Germline V gene lookup returns CDR1 MNHNS and CDR2 SASEGT. The CDR3 here is CASKPGQNTEAFF. DNA for the CDR3: TGTGCCAGCAAGCCGGGACAGAACACTGAAGCTTTCTTT.

The chain employs TRBV7-9 and TRBJ2-7; D is tentatively TRBD1 or TRBD2 (5 bases each). CDR3 length: 14 amino acids. The V and J ends lost 4 bases and 2 bases respectively, with 12 bases between them. Germline CDR1 SEHNR, CDR2 FQNEAQ (reference sequence). CDR3 sequence (DNA): TGTGCCAGCAGCTGGCCGGGACCGGCCTACGAGCAGTACTTC. Translating gives CASSWPGPAYEQYF. Supplemented by reference TRBV7-9 and TRBJ2-7, the full variable domain reads DTGVSQNPRHKITKRGQNVTFRCDPISEHNRLYWYRQTLGQGPEFLTYFQNEAQLEKSRLLSDRFSAERPKGSFSTLEIQRTEQGDSAMYLCASSWPGPAYEQYFGPGTRLTVT.

This sequence joins TRBV7-9 and TRBJ2-7; 9 nucleotides agree with TRBD2. The CDR3 runs to 17 residues. Germline values: CDR1 SEHNR, CDR2 FQNEAQ (reference sequence). The V and J ends lost 2 bases and 4 bases, in that order; junction bases with no gene match: 12. The CDR3 nucleotides read TGTGCCAGCAGCTTACCTTCCGGACTAGCGATAAAGTACGAGCAGTACTTC. This gives the protein CASSLPSGLAIKYEQYF.

In its sample, this clonotype was seen a few times. At one of its ends the junction is not consistent with the germline gene, which may arise from a read error. The chain links TRBV12-3 or TRBV12-4 to TRBJ2-2; the D gene is possibly TRBD2 (5 bases). The CDR3 contains 13 residues. The CDR3 DNA is TGTGCCAGCAGAGGAACCAACACCGGGGAGCCGTTTTTT. It yields the protein CASRGTNTGEPFF.

This clonotype was seen repeatedly, ten times or more. The genes are TRBV4-1 and TRBJ1-5; no clear D gene. The CDR3 is 13 amino acids. Trimming shortened V by 4 bases and J by 6 bases, and 10 bases separated the two germline ends. The germline V gene has CDR1 MGHRA and CDR2 YSYEKL. The CDR3 loop reads CASSRARGQPQHF. Here the CDR3 DNA reads TGCGCCAGCAGCCGGGCCCGGGGTCAGCCCCAGCATTTT.

This chain joins TRBV7-8 and TRBJ2-7; D is ambiguous. V shed 4 bases and J shed 6 bases, with 13 bases lying between them. The CDR3 loop spans 13 amino acids. Germline assignment: CDR1 SGHVS and CDR2 FQNEAQ. The CDR3: CASSSLGWAEQYF. The CDR3, as DNA: TGTGCCAGCAGCTCATTGGGGTGGGCCGAGCAGTACTTC.

The V call is TRBV4-1, the J call TRBJ2-1; D gene uncertain. This CDR3 is 18 amino acids long. The germline V and J ends were trimmed by 5 bases and 7 bases, with 27 bases remaining between them. Per germline, CDR1 MGHRA and CDR2 YSYEKL. The CDR3 protein is CASSVAPNRQSVGNEQFF. The CDR3 DNA follows: TGCGCCAGCAGCGTCGCCCCGAACCGGCAGTCGGTAGGGAATGAGCAGTTCTTC.

Worth noting for this clonotype: A much larger clone lies a single base off, so this may be a read error. The DNA of the CDR3 is TGCGGCGAAAAGACAGGCTCGGAGACCCAGTACTTC. Translated: CGEKTGSETQYF. J is TRBJ2-5 and V is TRBV29-1; possibly TRBD1 for D (6 bases). This CDR3 spans 12 amino acids. Germline CDR1 is SQVTM and CDR2 is ANQGSEA. Full variable domain (outside the CDR3, taken from reference TRBV29-1 and TRBJ2-5): SAVISQKPSRDICQRGTSLTIQCQVDSQVTMMFWYRQQPGQSLTLIATANQGSEATYESGFVIDKFPISRPNLTFSTLTVSNMSPEDSSIYLCGEKTGSETQYFGPGTRLLVL.

Points on this clonotype: The junction departs from the called germline gene at one end, perhaps through a read error. The chain joins TRBV6-6 to TRBJ2-1, with 8 bases that match TRBD2. Germline lookup yields CDR1 MNHNY and CDR2 SVGAGI (reference sequence). CDR3 length: 14 amino acids. The CDR3 loop is CASRPIGRVNEQFF. CDR3 nucleotide sequence: TGTGCCAGCCGGCCCATCGGGAGGGTTAATGAGCAGTTTTTC.

This chain links TRBV4-3 with TRBJ2-2, with 10 bases aligning to TRBD2. CDR3 length: 20 residues. V trimming: 0 bases; J trimming: 0 bases; junction bases outside the gene matches: 10. Germline-derived CDR1 and CDR2 are LGHNA and YSLEER. The CDR3 bases are TGCGCCAGCAGCCAAGAGCCGGTACTAGCGGGAAATTCGAACACCGGGGAGCTGTTTTTT. Its translation is CASSQEPVLAGNSNTGELFF.

The V and J genes are TRBV20-1 and TRBJ2-2, with TRBD1 matching 11 bases. V lost 0 bases and J lost 7; bases outside the gene matches: 4. Germline V gene data show CDR1 as DFQATT and CDR2 as SNEGSKA (reference sequence). The CDR3 extends over 15 amino acids. The CDR3 here is CSARDWTGGIGELFF. CDR3 nucleotides: TGCAGTGCTAGAGATTGGACAGGGGGCATCGGGGAGCTGTTTTTT.

With respect to this clonotype: This may stem from a read error, because a much larger clone lies one nucleotide away. The CDR3 region is CASSPERLAGGEQHF. CDR3 sequence (DNA): TGTGCCAGCAGCCCAGAGAGGCTAGCGGGAGGCGAGCAGCACTTC. The gene calls are TRBV11-2 and TRBJ2-7; TRBD2 agrees at 11 bases. Germline V lookup: CDR1 SGHAT, CDR2 FQNNGV. CDR3 length: 15 amino acids.

This clonotype occurred a few times. It may be a read error: a sequence one base away is much more abundant. The V gene is TRBV29-1, the J gene TRBJ2-3; 7 bases are a match to TRBD2. This CDR3 comprises 13 residues. Germline V gene sequence: CDR1 SQVTM, CDR2 ANQGSEA. V shed 7 bases and J 7 bases; nucleotides not matched to a gene: 11. For the CDR3, the DNA is TGCAGCGCCCGGACTAGTACCCACAATACGCAGTATTTT. It translates to CSARTSTHNTQYF.

The V gene is TRBV6-1, the J gene TRBJ2-1; TRBD2 is a possible D gene (5 bases). Trimming stripped 7 bases from V and 8 bases from J, with 27 bases between. The CDR3 runs 17 residues. Germline CDR1 reads MNHNS; CDR2 reads SASEGT. CDR3 DNA sequence: TGTGCCAGCACCCGCCCGGACGGGGTAGGGCCAGGTTATGAGCAGTTCTTC. This sequence encodes CASTRPDGVGPGYEQFF.

The rearrangement links TRBV6-5 to TRBJ1-5, with D perhaps TRBD1 (6 bases). Trimming left V 5 bases short and J 3 bases short, with 17 bases between. CDR3 length equals 16 residues. Germline V gives CDR1 MNHEY, CDR2 SVGAGI. CDR3 amino acids: CASSKLLDSPNQPQHF. The CDR3 DNA sequence: TGTGCCAGCAGTAAGCTTTTGGACAGCCCCAATCAGCCCCAGCATTTT.